Listed here are 9 T cell receptor beta chains from one sample, sequenced in a study of response to subunit inactivated influenza vaccine. MiXCR was run by TCRdb on the RT-PCR reads, yielding one entry per CDR3 protein. There are roughly 570,000 distinct CDR3 sequences in the sample; around 13% occur only once, and around 10% lies in the top ten. This material consisted of PBMCs from blood, taken 11 to 12 days after vaccination. Receptors originate from a man aged 50 to 60 who received an inactivated influenza vaccine.

At least ten counts were recorded for this clonotype. V gene TRBV5-1 combines with J gene TRBJ1-1, with D possibly being TRBD1 (5 bases). CDR1 and CDR2 (germline): SGHRS, YFSETQ. The ends were cut back, 3 bases at V and 1 base at J, with 10 bases in the middle. The CDR3 runs to 14 residues. For the CDR3, the DNA is TGCGCCAGCAGCTCCCAGGGCAGGAACACTGAAGCTTTCTTT. This sequence encodes CASSSQGRNTEAFF. The full variable domain, in which reference TRBV5-1 and TRBJ1-1 provide the parts outside the CDR3, is KAGVTQTPRYLIKTRGQQVTLSCSPISGHRSVSWYQQTPGQGLQFLFEYFSETQRNKGNFPGRFSGRQFSNSRSEMNVSTLELGDSALYLCASSSQGRNTEAFFGQGTRLTVV.

This clonotype was detected ten times or more. The chain's CDR3 is CSAPRRNWAEAFF. CDR3 in DNA: TGCAGTGCGCCGCGCAGGAACTGGGCTGAAGCTTTCTTT. The chain employs TRBV20-1 and TRBJ1-1, with D uncertain. This CDR3 is 13 amino acids long. The germline V gene has CDR1 DFQATT and CDR2 SNEGSKA (reference sequence). V was clipped by 6 bases and J by 6 bases, with 17 bases between them.

This clonotype turned up a few times. The rearrangement uses TRBV7-6 and TRBJ2-2, with TRBD2 identical over 7 bases. The CDR3 spans 15 residues. Germline trimming cut 2 bases from V and 6 bases from J; bases unmatched to any gene: 6. Germline-derived CDR1 and CDR2 are SGHVS and FNYEAQ. This chain's CDR3 is CASSLRTRAAGELFF. CDR3 coding DNA: TGTGCCAGCAGCTTAAGGACTAGAGCCGCCGGGGAGCTGTTTTTT.

This clonotype was found many times. This rearrangement joins TRBV20-1 to TRBJ2-7; D perhaps matches TRBD2 (6 bases). The V end was cut by 0 bases, the J end by 3 bases, with 18 bases between. From germline, CDR1 is DFQATT and CDR2 SNEGSKA (reference sequence). The length of the CDR3 is 16 residues. CDR3: CSARDPSRGKDYEQYF. The CDR3 DNA reads as TGCAGTGCTAGAGACCCATCCCGGGGGAAAGACTACGAGCAGTACTTC.

This clonotype has only a few counts. The chain combines TRBV29-1 with TRBJ2-3; the D is unclear. The CDR3 spans 11 residues. Germline-derived CDR1 and CDR2 are SQVTM and ANQGSEA. V was trimmed by 8 bases and J by 9 bases, leaving 15 bases between them. The CDR3 region is CSHTAPETQYF. The CDR3 DNA follows: TGCAGCCATACGGCACCGGAGACGCAGTATTTT.

This chain uses TRBV12-3 or TRBV12-4 with TRBJ2-1; 9 bases are a match to TRBD2. V was clipped by 6 bases and J by 8 bases; unmatched bases: 11. The CDR3 is 15 residues long. The CDR3 loop is CASRPGLARGDEQFF. In DNA, the CDR3 is TGTGCCAGCAGACCTGGACTAGCGAGGGGCGATGAGCAGTTCTTC.

The chain couples TRBV5-1 to TRBJ2-1; 9 positions match TRBD2. Germline trimming cut 2 bases from V and 5 bases from J; bases unmatched to any gene: 8. The CDR3 is 16 residues long. Germline CDR1 reads SGHRS; CDR2 reads YFSETQ. This CDR3 reads CASSFGAGGPHNEQFF. The CDR3 DNA reads TGCGCCAGCAGCTTCGGGGCGGGAGGGCCTCACAATGAGCAGTTCTTC.

The chain joins TRBV7-9 to TRBJ2-3; 10 bases are a match to TRBD2. CDR1 is SEHNR, CDR2 FQNEAQ, per germline (reference sequence). The CDR3 has 17 amino acids. The V gene end was trimmed by 4 bases and the J gene end by 2 bases; junction bases not matched to a gene: 9. In DNA form, the CDR3 reads TGTGCCAGCAGCTCACTACTAGCGGGGAGGGACACAGATACGCAGTATTTT. Its protein is CASSSLLAGRDTDTQYF.

This clonotype occurred a few times. The rearrangement uses TRBV6-7 and TRBJ2-3; TRBD2 aligns across 8 bases. TRBV6-7 is reported as an ORF; its role is uncertain. The ends lost 6 bases at V and 2 bases at J; junction bases unmatched: 4. This CDR3 is built from 14 residues. In DNA, the CDR3 is TGTGCCAGCAGCCAGCGGGAGACCACAGATACGCAGTATTTT. Translated: CASSQRETTDTQYF.